This TCR beta chain comes out of a study of blood T cell repertoires in COVID-19. Study-wide context: Sites across the United States, Italy and Spain contributed samples from acute and convalescent COVID-19. Sources were T cells, B-cell-depleted T cells, or PBMCs; the material itself was cDNA or gDNA.

Per the original methods: Reference gene primer amplification gave nucleated cell count estimates. Repertoires were generated with immunoSEQ multiplex PCR, while TCRdb's copy carries only in-frame clones and drops some. V, J and clone size derive from that table, while D and trimming were established from the DNA sequence. The table records about 200,000 clones, about nine tenths of them present only once. The receptor was derived from an older man with acute or convalescent COVID-19. Sequencing was carried out using peripheral blood.

CDR3 protein: CSVRQGGAYGYTF. CDR3 nucleotides: TGCAGCGTGCGACAGGGAGGCGCCTATGGCTACACCTTC. The chain joins TRBV29-1 to TRBJ1-2; the match to TRBD1 covers 7 bases. The ends lost 6 bases at V and 4 bases at J; junction bases unmatched: 8. The CDR3 extends over 13 amino acids. CDR1 is SQVTM and CDR2 is ANQGSEA in the germline V gene. Looking up the rest from reference TRBV29-1 and TRBJ1-2 gives the full variable domain: SAVISQKPSRDICQRGTSLTIQCQVDSQVTMMFWYRQQPGQSLTLIATANQGSEATYESGFVIDKFPISRPNLTFSTLTVSNMSPEDSSIYLCSVRQGGAYGYTFGSGTRLTVV.